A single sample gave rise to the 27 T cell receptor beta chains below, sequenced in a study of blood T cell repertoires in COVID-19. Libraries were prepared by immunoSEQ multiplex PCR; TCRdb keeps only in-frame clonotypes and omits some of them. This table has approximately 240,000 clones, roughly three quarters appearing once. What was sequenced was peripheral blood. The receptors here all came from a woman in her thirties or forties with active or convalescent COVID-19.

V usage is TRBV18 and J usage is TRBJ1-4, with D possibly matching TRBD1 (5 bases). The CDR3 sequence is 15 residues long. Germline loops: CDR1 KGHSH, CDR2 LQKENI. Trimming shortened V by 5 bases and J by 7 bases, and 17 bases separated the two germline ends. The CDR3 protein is CASSLTGTGGEKLFF. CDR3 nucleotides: TGTGCCAGCTCATTGACCGGGACGGGGGGTGAAAAACTGTTTTTT.

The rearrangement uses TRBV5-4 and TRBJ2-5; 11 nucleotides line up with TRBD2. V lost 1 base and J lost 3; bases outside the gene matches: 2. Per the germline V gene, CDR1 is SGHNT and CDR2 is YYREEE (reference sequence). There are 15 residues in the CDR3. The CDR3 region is CASSLQGLAEETQYF. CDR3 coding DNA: TGTGCCAGCAGCTTGCAGGGACTAGCGGAAGAGACCCAGTACTTC.

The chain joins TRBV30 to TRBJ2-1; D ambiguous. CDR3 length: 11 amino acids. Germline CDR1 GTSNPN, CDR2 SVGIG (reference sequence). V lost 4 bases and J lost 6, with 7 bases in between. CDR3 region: CAWTLANEQFF. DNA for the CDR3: TGTGCCTGGACTCTGGCCAATGAGCAGTTCTTC. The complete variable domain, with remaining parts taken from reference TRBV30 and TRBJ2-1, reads SQTIHQWPATLVQPVGSPLSLECTVEGTSNPNLYWYRQAAGRGLQLLFYSVGIGQISSEVPQNLSASRPQDRQFILSSKKLLLSDSGFYLCAWTLANEQFFGPGTRLTVL.

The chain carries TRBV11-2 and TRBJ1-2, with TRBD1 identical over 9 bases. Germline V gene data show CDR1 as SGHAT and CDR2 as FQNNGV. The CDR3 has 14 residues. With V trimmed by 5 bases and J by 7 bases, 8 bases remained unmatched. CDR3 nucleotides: TGTGCCAGCAGCACGCCGGGACAGGGAAGTGGCTACACCTTC. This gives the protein CASSTPGQGSGYTF.

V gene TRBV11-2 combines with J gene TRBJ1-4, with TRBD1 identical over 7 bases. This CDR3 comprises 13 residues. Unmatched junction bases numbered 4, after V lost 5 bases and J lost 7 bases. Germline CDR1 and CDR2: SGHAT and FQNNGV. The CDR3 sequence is CASSVGTAEKLFF. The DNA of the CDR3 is TGTGCCAGCAGCGTCGGGACAGCTGAAAAACTGTTTTTT.

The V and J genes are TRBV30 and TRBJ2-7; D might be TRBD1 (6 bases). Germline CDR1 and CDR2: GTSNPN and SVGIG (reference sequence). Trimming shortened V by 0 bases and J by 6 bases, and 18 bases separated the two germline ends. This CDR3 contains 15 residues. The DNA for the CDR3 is TGTGCCTGGAGTGTACGTGGGGGCAAGCGGATCGAGCAGTACTTC. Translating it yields CAWSVRGGKRIEQYF.

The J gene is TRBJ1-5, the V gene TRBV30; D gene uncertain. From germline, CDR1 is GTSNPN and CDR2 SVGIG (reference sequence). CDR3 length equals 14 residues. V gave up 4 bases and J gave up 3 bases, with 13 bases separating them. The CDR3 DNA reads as TGTGCCTGGAATTCTGGGCCCCTCAATCAGCCCCAGCATTTT. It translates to CAWNSGPLNQPQHF.

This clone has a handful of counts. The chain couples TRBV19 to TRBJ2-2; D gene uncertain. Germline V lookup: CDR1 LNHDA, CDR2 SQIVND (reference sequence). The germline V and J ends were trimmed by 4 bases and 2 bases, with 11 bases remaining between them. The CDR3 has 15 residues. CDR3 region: CASSKEQFNTGELFF. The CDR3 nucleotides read TGTGCCAGTAGTAAGGAGCAATTTAACACCGGGGAGCTGTTTTTT.

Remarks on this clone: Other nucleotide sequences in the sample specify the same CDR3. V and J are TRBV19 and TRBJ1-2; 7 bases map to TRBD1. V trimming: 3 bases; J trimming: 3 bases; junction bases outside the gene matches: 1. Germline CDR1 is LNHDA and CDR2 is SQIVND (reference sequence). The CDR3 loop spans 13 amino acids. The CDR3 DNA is TGTGCCAGTAGTATCCAGGGGGACTATGGCTACACCTTC. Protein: CASSIQGDYGYTF.

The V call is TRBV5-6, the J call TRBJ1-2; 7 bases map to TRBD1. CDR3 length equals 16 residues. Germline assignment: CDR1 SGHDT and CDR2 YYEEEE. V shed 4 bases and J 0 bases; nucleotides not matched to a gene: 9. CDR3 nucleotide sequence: TGTGCCAGCAGCCCGGGGGACAGAATAACTAACTATGGCTACACCTTC. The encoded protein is CASSPGDRITNYGYTF.

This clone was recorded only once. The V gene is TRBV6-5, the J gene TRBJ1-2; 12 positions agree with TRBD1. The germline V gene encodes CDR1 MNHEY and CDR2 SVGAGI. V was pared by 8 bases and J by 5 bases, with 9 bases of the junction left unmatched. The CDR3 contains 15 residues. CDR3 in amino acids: CASGGQGASGYGYTF. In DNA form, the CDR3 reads TGTGCCAGCGGGGGACAGGGGGCATCTGGGTATGGCTACACCTTC.

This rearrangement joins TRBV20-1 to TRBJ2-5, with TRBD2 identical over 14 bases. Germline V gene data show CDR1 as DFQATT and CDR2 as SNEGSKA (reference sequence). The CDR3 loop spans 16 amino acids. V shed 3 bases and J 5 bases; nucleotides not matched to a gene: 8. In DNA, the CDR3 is TGCAGTGCTAGTGTCGGACTAGCGGGGGGCTATGAGACCCAGTACTTC. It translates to CSASVGLAGGYETQYF.

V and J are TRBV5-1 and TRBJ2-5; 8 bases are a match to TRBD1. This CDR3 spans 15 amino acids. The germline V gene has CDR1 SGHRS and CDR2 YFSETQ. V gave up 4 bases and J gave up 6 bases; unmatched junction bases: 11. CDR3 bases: TGCGCCAGCAGCCTCGGGATGGACAGGGAAAAGACCCAGTACTTC. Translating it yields CASSLGMDREKTQYF.

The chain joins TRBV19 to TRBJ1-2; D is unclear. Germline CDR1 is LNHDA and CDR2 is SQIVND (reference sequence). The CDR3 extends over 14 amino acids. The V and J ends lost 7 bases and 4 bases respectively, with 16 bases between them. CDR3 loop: CASTPLRSGYGYTF. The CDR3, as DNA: TGTGCCAGTACCCCGCTCCGTTCGGGCTATGGCTACACCTTC. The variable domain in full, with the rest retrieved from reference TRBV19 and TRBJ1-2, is DGGITQSPKYLFRKEGQNVTLSCEQNLNHDAMYWYRQDPGQGLRLIYYSQIVNDFQKGDIAEGYSVSREKKESFPLTVTSAQKNPTAFYLCASTPLRSGYGYTFGSGTRLTVV.

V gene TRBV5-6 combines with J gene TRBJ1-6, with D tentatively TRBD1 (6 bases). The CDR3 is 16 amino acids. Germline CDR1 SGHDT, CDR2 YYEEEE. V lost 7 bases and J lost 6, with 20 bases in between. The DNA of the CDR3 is TGTGCCAGCCGCCCGGGGGGGGGACACTCTAATTCACCCCTCCACTTT. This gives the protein CASRPGGGHSNSPLHF.

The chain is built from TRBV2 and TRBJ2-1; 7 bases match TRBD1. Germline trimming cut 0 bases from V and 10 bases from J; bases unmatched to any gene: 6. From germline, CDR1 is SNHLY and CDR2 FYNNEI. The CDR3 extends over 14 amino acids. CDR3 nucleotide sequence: TGTGCCAGCAGTGAAGCTGACAGGGTATGGGAGCAGTTCTTC. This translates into CASSEADRVWEQFF.

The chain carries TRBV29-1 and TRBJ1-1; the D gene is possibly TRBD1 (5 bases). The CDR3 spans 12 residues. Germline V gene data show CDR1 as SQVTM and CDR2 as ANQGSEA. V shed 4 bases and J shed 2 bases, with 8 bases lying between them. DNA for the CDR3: TGCAGCGTTGCGCAGGGAAACACTGAAGCTTTCTTT. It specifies CSVAQGNTEAFF.

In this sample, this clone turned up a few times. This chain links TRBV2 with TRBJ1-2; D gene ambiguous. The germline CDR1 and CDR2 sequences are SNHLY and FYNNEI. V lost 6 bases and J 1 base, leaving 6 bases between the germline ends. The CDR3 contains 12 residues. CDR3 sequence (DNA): TGTGCCAGCAGCGTTAATAACTATGGCTACACCTTC. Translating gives CASSVNNYGYTF.

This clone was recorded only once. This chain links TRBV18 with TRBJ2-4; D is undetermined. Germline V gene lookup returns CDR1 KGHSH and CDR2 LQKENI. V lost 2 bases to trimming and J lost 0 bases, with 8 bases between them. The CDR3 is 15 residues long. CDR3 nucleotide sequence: TGTGCCAGCTCACCAGGAGAAAAAGCCAAAAACATTCAGTACTTC. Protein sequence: CASSPGEKAKNIQYF.

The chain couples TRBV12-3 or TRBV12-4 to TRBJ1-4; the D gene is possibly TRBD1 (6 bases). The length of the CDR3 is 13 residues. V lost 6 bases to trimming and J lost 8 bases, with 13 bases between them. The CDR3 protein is CASRITGHEKLFF. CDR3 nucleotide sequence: TGTGCCAGCAGAATAACAGGGCACGAAAAACTGTTTTTT.

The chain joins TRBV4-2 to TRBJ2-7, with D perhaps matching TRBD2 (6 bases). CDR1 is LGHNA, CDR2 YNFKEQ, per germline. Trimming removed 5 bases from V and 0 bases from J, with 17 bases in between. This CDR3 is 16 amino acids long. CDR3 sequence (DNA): TGTGCCAGCAGCTTGGTAACTGGGGGGACCTCCTACGAGCAGTACTTC. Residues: CASSLVTGGTSYEQYF.

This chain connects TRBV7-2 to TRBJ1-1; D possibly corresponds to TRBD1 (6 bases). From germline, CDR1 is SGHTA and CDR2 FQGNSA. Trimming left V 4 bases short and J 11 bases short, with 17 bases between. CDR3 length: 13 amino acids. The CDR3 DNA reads TGTGCCAGCAGCTCCGGGACACCCCGAGGGGCTTTCTTT. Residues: CASSSGTPRGAFF.

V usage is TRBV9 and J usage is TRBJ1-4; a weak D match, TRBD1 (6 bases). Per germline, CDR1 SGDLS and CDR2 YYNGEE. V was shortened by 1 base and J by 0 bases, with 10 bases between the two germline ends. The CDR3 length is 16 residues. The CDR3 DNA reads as TGTGCCAGCAGCGTAAGGGGGGGCTCAACTAATGAAAAACTGTTTTTT. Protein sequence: CASSVRGGSTNEKLFF.

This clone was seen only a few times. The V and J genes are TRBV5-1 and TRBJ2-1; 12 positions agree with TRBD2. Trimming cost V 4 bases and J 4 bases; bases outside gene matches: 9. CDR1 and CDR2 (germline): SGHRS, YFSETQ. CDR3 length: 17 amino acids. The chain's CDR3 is CASSGSSGGAVYNEQFF. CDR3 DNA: TGCGCCAGCAGCGGTTCTAGCGGGGGGGCAGTATACAATGAGCAGTTCTTC.

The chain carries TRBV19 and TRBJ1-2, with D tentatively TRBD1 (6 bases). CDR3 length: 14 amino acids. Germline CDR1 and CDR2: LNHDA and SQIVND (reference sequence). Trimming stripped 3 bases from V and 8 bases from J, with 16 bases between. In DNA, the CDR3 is TGTGCCAGTAGTATCCTTGGGGGCCCTGGGGGCTACACCTTC. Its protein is CASSILGGPGGYTF.

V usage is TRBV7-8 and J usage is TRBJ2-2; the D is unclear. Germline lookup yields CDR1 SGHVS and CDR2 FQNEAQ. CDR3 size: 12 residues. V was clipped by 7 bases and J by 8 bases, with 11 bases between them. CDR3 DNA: TGTGCCAGCACCCTTATCCCGGGGGAGCTGTTTTTT. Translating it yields CASTLIPGELFF.

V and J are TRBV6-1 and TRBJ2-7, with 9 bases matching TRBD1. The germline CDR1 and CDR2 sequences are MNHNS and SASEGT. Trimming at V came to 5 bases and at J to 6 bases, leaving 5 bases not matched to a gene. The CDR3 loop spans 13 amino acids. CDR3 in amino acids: CASSPGTGPEQYF. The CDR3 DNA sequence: TGTGCCAGCAGTCCCGGGACAGGGCCCGAGCAGTACTTC.